This TCR beta chain was retrieved from a study of blood T cell repertoires in COVID-19 (dated by TCRdb to 2018 to 2020). As for the study more broadly: For ImmuneRACE Cohort 3, a participant was defined as recovered based on two consecutive negative NP/OP PCR tests, clearance by a healthcare professional, or resolution of symptoms. Samples from collaborators originated in the United States, Italy and Spain and spanned both the acute and convalescent phases of COVID-19. The prospective study material was composed of cDNA or gDNA derived from T cells, B-cell-depleted T cells, or PBMCs. Subjects who had been exposed to COVID-19, were actively infected with it, or had recovered from it provided the deeply sampled blood TCRbeta repertoires that made up the dataset. The repertoires were released in a freely available public database meant as a resource for research on the immune response to SARS-CoV-2. The samples were drawn from the first 160 participants of the ongoing ImmuneRACE study and from some 1,300 subjects provided by 6 global collaborators. A de-identified subject ID, COVID-19 status, age in years and sex were almost always included in the sample metadata. Where available, HLA class I and class II types were obtained from metadata supplied by the sample provider rather than from assay-based typing.

CDR1 and CDR2 are read off the germline V gene as MGHRA and YSYEKL. Germline trimming amounts to 0 bases on V and 4 bases on J, with 10 as the count of junction bases outside the gene matches. The CDR3 sequence holds 18 residues, the cysteine and phenylalanine included. Only the CDR3 portion is preserved as DNA: 54 bases, with reading frame beginning at the first base. In the prospective study, participants were about 18 to 89 years old, resided in about 25 geographic areas of the United States, and were enrolled through a virtual design. In the prospective study, cohorts were assigned on the basis of participant-reported clinical history obtained from a screening survey and a study questionnaire. In the prospective study, mobile phlebotomists collected whole blood, serum and a nasopharyngeal or oropharyngeal swab from each participant. Additional blood draws and questionnaires over a 2-month period could optionally be provided by prospective study participants. Before DNA extraction, blood samples from the prospective study were shipped at room temperature or frozen.

TCRbeta CDR3 regions were amplified from genomic DNA using the immunoSEQ Assay, a bias-controlled multiplex PCR. Under the source paper's analysis protocol: Nucleated cell counts per sample were estimated from amplification of reference gene primers within the assay. Sequence reads were collapsed and filtered to measure the absolute abundance of every unique TCRbeta CDR3 rearrangement. Productive Simpson clonality was computed per sample as the square root of Simpson's diversity index over productive rearrangements. The table comes from immuneACCESS by way of TCRdb, which keeps in-frame sequences with V and J called. Part of the clones is missing from these tables; in studies checked, under half for an unresolved V gene and the rest for unknown reasons. That table supplies the V and J calls and clone size; D and trimming were determined from the DNA. This sample lists approximately 250,000 clones; 88% were detected once. In total, the top ten clones hold 2% to 2.5% of the sample.

A note on this clone: It lacks a known antigen. No much larger clonotype is one base removed from it; base qualities were not supplied.

General study outcomes and caveats: The quantity of clinical and demographic metadata differed by source and by participant and was supplied without curation.

The sequence derives from a woman aged 55-69 years in a cohort exposed to, infected with or recovered from COVID-19 (not recorded which). The rearranged chain carries TRBV4-1 and TRBJ2-2; 8 of the junction bases match TRBD2. Sequenced: PBMCs or T cells enriched from blood (not recorded which). The CDR3 reads as follows: CASSQDKSSGRFTGELFF. The sequenced DNA is TGCGCCAGCAGCCAAGATAAATCGAGCGGGAGATTCACCGGGGAGCTGTTTTTT.